This section outlines one T cell receptor beta chain sequence together with its context. This sample was taken from a study of CD8 T cells in Susac syndrome. Sequencing of TCR beta was undertaken in CD8+ and CD4+ T cells derived from blood. Both CD4+ and CD8+ T cells were negatively isolated, and TEMRA cells underwent FACS enrichment. The CDR3 runs 14 residues. The germline V and J ends were trimmed by 0 bases and 6 bases, with 8 bases remaining between them. In germline, CDR1 is LNHNV, CDR2 YYDKDF (reference sequence). A quantity of about 0.5 to 1 ug RNA underwent reverse transcription using random hexamers. Multiplex PCR with immunoSEQ amplified the TCR beta CDR3 across 54 Vbeta and 13 Jbeta. TCRdb itself ran the immunoSEQ multiplex PCR reads through MiXCR, one entry per CDR3 protein. The repertoire has 95,000 to 150,000 distinct CDR3 sequences, approximately 95% of them found once; the top ten carry roughly 0.33%.

V gene TRBV15 combines with J gene TRBJ2-2; possible D gene TRBD1, 5 bases. The clonotype originates from a human donor with multiple sclerosis. Source material: CD8+ T cells from PBMCs. The CDR3 nucleotides are TGTGCCACCAGCAGAGACAGGGTGGCCGGGGAGCTGTTTTTT. This codes for CATSRDRVAGELFF.